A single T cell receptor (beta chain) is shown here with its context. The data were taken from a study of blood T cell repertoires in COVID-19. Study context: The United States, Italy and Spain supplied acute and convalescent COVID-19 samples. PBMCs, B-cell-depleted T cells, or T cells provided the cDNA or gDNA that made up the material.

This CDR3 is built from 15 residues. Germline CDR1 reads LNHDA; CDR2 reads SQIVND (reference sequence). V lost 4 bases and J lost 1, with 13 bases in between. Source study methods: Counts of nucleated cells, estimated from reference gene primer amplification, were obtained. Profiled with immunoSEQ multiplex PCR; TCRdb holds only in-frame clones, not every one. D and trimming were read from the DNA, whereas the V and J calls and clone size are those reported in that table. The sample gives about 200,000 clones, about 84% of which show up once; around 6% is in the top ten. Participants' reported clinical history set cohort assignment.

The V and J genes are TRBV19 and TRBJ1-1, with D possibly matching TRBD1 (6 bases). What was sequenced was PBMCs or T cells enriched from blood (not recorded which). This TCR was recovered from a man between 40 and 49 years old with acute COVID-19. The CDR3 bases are TGTGCCAGTAGTAAGGTGGGGGGGGCGAACACTGAAGCTTTCTTT. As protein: CASSKVGGANTEAFF.